This T cell receptor beta chain was identified during a study of shared clonotypes between healthy human individuals. Study observations and caveats: Few donors limited the genetic and exposure-history diversity represented.

Caucasian adults living in Nashville, Tennessee, provided all samples. The germline gives CDR1 SGHAT, CDR2 FQNNGV. The CDR3 runs to 17 residues. V lost 7 bases to trimming and J lost 6 bases; unmatched junction nucleotides: 16. About this clone: Its matching antigen is unknown.

Each PCR replicate from the sorted subsets contained roughly 210 ng DNA, which is about 30,000 T cell genomes. Original handling: From ImmunoSEQ came sequences covering only the junction and carrying no quality scores, so filtering differed. The repertoire was sequenced with immunoSEQ multiplex PCR; TCRdb's copy has only in-frame clones and lacks some. V, J and clone size were drawn from that table, and D and trimming were deduced from the DNA. The table includes around 2.5 million clones, roughly 93% detected once. V and J are TRBV11-2 and TRBJ2-7; 12 bases line up with TRBD1. This sequence was found in a man younger than 35 in good health. Some clones in this sample may be carry-over from other donors' samples. The sequenced material came from naive CD4+ T cells from PBMCs. Subset here: CD45RA+ positively selected. CDR3 loop: CASIPILGGQGASEQYF. For the CDR3, the DNA is TGTGCCAGCATCCCGATTCTAGGGGGACAGGGGGCGAGCGAGCAGTACTTC.